This T cell receptor beta chain was profiled in a study of blood T cell repertoires in COVID-19. About the study: Collection of acute and convalescent COVID-19 samples took place in the United States, Italy and Spain. T cells, B-cell-depleted T cells, or PBMCs supplied cDNA or gDNA.

This CDR3 region has 11 residues. The germline V gene encodes CDR1 DFQATT and CDR2 SNEGSKA (reference sequence). In the authors' workflow: The assay estimated nucleated cells by amplifying reference gene primers. Assay: immunoSEQ multiplex PCR; the TCRdb copy retains only in-frame clones and omits some. The V and J calls and clone size come from that table; D and trimming were worked out from the DNA. This table holds approximately 220,000 clones, 65% to 85% found once. Material for sequencing was peripheral blood. The rearrangement links TRBV20-1 to TRBJ1-1, with a weak D call TRBD1 (6 bases). The source is a woman aged 45-59 years with acute or convalescent COVID-19. In DNA form, the CDR3 reads TGCAGCCGGGGAGGGGGTACTGAAGCTTTCTTT. Its protein product is CSRGGGTEAFF.